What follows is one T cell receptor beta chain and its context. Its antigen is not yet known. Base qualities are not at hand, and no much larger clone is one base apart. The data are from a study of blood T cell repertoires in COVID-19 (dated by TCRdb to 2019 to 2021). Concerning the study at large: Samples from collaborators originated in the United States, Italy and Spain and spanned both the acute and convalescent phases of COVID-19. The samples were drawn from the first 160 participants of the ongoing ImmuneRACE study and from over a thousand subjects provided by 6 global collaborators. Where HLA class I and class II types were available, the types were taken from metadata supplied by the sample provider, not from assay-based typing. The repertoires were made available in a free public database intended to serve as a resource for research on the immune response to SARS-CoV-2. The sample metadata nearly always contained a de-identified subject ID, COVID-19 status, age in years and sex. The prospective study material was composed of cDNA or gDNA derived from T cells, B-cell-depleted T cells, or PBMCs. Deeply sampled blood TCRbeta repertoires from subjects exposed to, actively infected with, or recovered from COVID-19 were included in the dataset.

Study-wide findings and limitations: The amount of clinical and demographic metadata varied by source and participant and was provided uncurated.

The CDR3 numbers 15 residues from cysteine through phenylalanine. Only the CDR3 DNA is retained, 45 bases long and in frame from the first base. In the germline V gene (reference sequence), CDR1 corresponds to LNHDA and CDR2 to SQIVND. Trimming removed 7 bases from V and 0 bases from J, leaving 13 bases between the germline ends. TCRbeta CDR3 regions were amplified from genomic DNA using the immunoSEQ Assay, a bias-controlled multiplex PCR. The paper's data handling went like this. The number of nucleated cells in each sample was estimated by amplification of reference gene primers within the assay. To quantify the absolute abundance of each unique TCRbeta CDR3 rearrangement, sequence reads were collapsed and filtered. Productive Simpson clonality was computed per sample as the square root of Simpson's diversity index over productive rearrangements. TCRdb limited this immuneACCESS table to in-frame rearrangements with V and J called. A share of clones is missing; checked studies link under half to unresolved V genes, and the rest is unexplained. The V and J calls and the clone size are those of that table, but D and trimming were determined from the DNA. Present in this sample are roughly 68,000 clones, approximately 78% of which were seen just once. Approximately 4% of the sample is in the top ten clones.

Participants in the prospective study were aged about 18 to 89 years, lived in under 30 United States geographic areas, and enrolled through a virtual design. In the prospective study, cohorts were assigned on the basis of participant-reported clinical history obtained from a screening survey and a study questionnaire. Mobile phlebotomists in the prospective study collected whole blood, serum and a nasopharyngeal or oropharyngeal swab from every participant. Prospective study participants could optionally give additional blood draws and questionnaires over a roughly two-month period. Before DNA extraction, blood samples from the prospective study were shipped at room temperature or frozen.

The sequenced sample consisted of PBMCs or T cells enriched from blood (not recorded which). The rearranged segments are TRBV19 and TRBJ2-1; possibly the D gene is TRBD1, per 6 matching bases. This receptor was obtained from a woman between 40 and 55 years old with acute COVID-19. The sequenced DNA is TGTGCCAGTATATCGGACAGAAGCTCCTACAATGAGCAGTTCTTC. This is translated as CASISDRSSYNEQFF.